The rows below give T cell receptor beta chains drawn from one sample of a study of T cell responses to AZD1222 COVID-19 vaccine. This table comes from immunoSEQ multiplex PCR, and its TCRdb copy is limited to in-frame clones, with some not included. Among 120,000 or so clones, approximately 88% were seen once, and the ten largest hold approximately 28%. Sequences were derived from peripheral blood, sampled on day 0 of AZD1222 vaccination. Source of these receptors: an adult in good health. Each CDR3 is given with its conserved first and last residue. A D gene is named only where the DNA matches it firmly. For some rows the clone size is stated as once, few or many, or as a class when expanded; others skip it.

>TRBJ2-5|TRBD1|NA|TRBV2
TGTGCCAGCAGCGAGGACAGGGTGACCCAGTACTTC
CASSEDRVTQYF
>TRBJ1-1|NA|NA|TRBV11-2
TGTGCCAGCAGCTTAGATATGGCTGACACTGAAGCTTTCTTT
CASSLDMADTEAFF
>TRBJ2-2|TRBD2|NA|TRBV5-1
TGCGCCAGCAGCTTGGTTGTTCGGGGGGCCGGGGAGCTGTTTTTT
CASSLVVRGAGELFF
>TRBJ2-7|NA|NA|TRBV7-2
TGTGCCAGCAGCTTAGCGGCAGGGGGGTGGGACGAGCAGTACTTC
CASSLAAGGWDEQYF
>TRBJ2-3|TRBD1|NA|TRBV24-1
TGTGCCACCAGTGATTCGTCGGGGACAGAACACGATACGCAGTATTTT
CATSDSSGTEHDTQYF
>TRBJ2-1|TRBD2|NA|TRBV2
TGTGCCTCAACCCCAGGACTAGCGGGAAGTAATGAGCAGTTCTTC
CASTPGLAGSNEQFF
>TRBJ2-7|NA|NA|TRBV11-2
TGTGCCAGCAGCTTTAGAGGAGGCAGCTCCTACGAGCAGTACTTC
CASSFRGGSSYEQYF
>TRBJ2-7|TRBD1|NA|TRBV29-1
TGCAGCGTTGAAGGTCCCGGGACAGGGTTGTACGAGCAGTACTTC
CSVEGPGTGLYEQYF
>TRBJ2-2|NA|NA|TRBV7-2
TGTGCCAGCAGCCCTCGGACCCTATCCCGCGGGGAGCTGTTTTTT
CASSPRTLSRGELFF
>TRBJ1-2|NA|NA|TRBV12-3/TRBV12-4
TGTGCCAGCACCTTGACGGCGTCCTGGGGCGCCACCTTC
CASTLTASWGATF
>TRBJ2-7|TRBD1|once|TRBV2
TGTGCCAGCAGTCCCGACAGGGGTGTGTCCTACGAGCAGTACTTC
CASSPDRGVSYEQYF
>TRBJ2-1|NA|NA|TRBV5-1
TGCGCCAGCAGCTTGCAACCACCGGGACAACAATACAATGAGCAGTTCTTC
CASSLQPPGQQYNEQFF
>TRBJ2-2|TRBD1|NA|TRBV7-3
TGTGCCAGCAGCTTGTTTGAGACAGGGGGGGAGCTGTTTTTT
CASSLFETGGELFF
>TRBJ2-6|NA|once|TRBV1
TGCACCAGCAGTAATATTGGTTTGTGCACGGCCAACGTCCTGACTTTC
CTSSNIGLCTANVLTF
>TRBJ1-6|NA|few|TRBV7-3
TGTGCCAGCAGCACAGGGCCCTATAATTCACCCCTCCACTTT
CASSTGPYNSPLHF
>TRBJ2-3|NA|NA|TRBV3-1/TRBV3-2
TGTGCCAGCAGCTCCCGGGGCGGGAGCACAGATACGCAGTATTTT
CASSSRGGSTDTQYF
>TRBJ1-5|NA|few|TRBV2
TGTGCCAGCAGGGAAGGGAGTGGGGGTCAGCCCCAGCATTTT
CASREGSGGQPQHF
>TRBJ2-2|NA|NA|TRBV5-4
TGTGCCAGCAGCTTGGGCCGGGACACGAACACCGGGGAGCTGTTTTTT
CASSLGRDTNTGELFF
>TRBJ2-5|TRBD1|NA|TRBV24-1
TGTGCCACCAGTGATTCCGGGACAGGGGGCGCAGAGACCCAGTACTTC
CATSDSGTGGAETQYF
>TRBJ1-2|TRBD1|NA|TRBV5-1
TGCGCCAGCAGCTCCCGGACAGGGGGCGCTGATGGCTACACCTTC
CASSSRTGGADGYTF
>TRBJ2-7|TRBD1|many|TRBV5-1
TGCGCCAGCAGCTTGGGAGGGGGCGGCTCCTACGAGCAGTACTTC
CASSLGGGGSYEQYF
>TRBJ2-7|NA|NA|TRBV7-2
TGTGCCAGCAGCTTAGACCTCCAGCATGAGCAGTACTTC
CASSLDLQHEQYF
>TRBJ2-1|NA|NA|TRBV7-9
TGTGCCAGCAGCTTACGGGACTTCTCCTACAATGAGCAGTTCTTC
CASSLRDFSYNEQFF
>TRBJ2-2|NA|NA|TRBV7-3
TGTGCCAGCAGCTTCGGCAGCCCGAGGGGGGCCGGGGAGCTGTTTTTT
CASSFGSPRGAGELFF
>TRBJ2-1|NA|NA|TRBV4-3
TGCGCCAGCAGCCAGGTCAGGAACCCCTACAATGAGCAGTTCTTC
CASSQVRNPYNEQFF
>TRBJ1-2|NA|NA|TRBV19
TGTGCCAGTAGTACCGGGGGCTACTACTATGGCTACACCTTC
CASSTGGYYYGYTF
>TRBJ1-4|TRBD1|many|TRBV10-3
TGTGCCATCAGGGACACAGGGGGCGATGAAAAACTGTTTTTT
CAIRDTGGDEKLFF
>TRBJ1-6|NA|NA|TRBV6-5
TGTGCCAGCAGTTACGAACCGTATAATTCACCCCTCCACTTT
CASSYEPYNSPLHF
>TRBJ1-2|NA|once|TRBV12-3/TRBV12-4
TGTGCCAGCAGTTTCGGAGACTATGGCTACACCTTC
CASSFGDYGYTF
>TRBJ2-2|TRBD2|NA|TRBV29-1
TGCAGCGTTGTGACTAGCGGATCGAACACCGGGGAGCTGTTTTTT
CSVVTSGSNTGELFF
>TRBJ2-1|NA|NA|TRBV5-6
TGTGCCAGCAGCTTGTTGGCCAGTAACTACAATGAGCAGTTCTTC
CASSLLASNYNEQFF
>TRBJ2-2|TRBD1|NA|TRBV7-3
TGTGCCAGCAGCTCGGGGACAGGGGTCCCCGGGGAGCTGTTTTTT
CASSSGTGVPGELFF
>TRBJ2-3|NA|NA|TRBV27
TGTGCCAGCAGTTTAGGTCCGGAAAAAATCACAGATACGCAGTATTTT
CASSLGPEKITDTQYF
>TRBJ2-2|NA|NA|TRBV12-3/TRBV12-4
TGTGCCAGCAGTCTCGGATGGGGGGAGCTGTTTTTT
CASSLGWGELFF
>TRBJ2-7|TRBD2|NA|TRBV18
TGTGCCAGCTCACCGACTAGCGGGGTACCCTACGAGCAGTACTTC
CASSPTSGVPYEQYF
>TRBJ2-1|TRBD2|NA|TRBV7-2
TGTGCCAGCAGCTCTACTAGCGGGAGTTTGAATGAGCAGTTCTTC
CASSSTSGSLNEQFF
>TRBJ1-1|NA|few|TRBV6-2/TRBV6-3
TGTGCCAGCAGCCTACATACTGAAGCTTTCTTT
CASSLHTEAFF
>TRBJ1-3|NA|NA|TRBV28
TGTGCCAGCAGTTCCCTTAGAAACACCATATATTTT
CASSSLRNTIYF
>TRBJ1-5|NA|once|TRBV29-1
TGCAGCACCGGAACCCCGGGGCAGCCCCAGCATTTT
CSTGTPGQPQHF
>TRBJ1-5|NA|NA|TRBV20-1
TGCAGTGCTAGTTTACCCCCTGACGCAGGAGGCAATCAGCCCCAGCATTTT
CSASLPPDAGGNQPQHF
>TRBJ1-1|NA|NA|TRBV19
TGTGCCAGTAGTATACGGCGGTTGCTGAACACTGAAGCTTTCTTT
CASSIRRLLNTEAFF
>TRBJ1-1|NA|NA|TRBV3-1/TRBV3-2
TGTGCCAGCAAAGGCGCCCGAGGGGCTTTCTTT
CASKGARGAFF
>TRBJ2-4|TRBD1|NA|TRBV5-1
TGCGCCAGCAGCTTGGGGGCAGGGGGCGGGTTAGCCAAAAACATTCAGTACTTC
CASSLGAGGGLAKNIQYF
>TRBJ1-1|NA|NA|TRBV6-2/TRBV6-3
TGTGCCAGCAGTCCCGACACTGAAGCTTTCTTT
CASSPDTEAFF
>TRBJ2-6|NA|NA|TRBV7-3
TGTGCCAGCAGCTTAGGAGGTTTGGCTGGGGCCAACGTCCTGACTTTC
CASSLGGLAGANVLTF
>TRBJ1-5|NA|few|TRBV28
TGTGCCAGCAGTTATCAGGGGAGAGGGCAGCCCCAGCATTTT
CASSYQGRGQPQHF
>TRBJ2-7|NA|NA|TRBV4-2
TGTGCCAGCAGCCCCCGGGACACCTCCTACGAGCAGTACTTC
CASSPRDTSYEQYF
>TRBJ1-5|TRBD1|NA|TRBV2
TGTGCCAGCACCGGGACAGGGGGTAATCAGCCCCAGCATTTT
CASTGTGGNQPQHF
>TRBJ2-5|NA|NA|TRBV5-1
TGCGCCAGCAGCTTGGAGGGCCCTGGGAGAGAGACCCAGTACTTC
CASSLEGPGRETQYF
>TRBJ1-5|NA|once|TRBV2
TGTGCCAGCAGTCTTGACAGCGGAAGCAATCAGCCCCAGCATTTT
CASSLDSGSNQPQHF
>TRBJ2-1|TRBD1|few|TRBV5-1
TGCGCCAGCAGCTCCTCGGGACAGGGCTACAATGAGCAGTTCTTC
CASSSSGQGYNEQFF
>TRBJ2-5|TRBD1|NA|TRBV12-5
TGTGCTAGTGGTTTGGGGGGAGCCGGGACAGTGATCCAAGAGACCCAGTACTTC
CASGLGGAGTVIQETQYF
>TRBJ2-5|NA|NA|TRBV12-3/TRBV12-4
TGTGCCAGCAGTTTTCAGGGTGGCGAGACCCAGTACTTC
CASSFQGGETQYF